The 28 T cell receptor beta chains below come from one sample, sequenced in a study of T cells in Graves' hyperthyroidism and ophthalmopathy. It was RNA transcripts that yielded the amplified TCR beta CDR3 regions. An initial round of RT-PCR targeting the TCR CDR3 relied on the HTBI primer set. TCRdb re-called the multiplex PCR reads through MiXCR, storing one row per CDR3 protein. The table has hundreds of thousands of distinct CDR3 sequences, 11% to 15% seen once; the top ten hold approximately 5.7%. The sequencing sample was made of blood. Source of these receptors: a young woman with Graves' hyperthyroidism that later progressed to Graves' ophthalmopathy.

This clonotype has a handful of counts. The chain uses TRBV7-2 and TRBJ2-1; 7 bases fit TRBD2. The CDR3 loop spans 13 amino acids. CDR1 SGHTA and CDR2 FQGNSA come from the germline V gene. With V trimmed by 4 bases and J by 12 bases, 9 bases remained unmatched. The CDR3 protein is CASSWTSGPSQFF. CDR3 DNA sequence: TGTGCCAGCAGCTGGACTAGTGGGCCGTCGCAGTTCTTC.

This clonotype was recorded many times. Written as DNA, the CDR3 is TGTGCCAGCAGCCCCGACAGGGTGGCAGATACGCAGTATTTT. Translation gives CASSPDRVADTQYF. The rearrangement links TRBV6-1 to TRBJ2-3; 7 bases agree with TRBD1. This CDR3 is 14 amino acids long. Germline V gives CDR1 MNHNS, CDR2 SASEGT. V shed 6 bases, J shed 4 bases, and the junction held 7 bases outside the gene matches.

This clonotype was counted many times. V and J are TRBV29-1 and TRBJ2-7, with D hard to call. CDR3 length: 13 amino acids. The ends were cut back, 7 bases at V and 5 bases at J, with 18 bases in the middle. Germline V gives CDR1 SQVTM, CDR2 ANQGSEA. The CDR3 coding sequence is TGCAGCGCCACCGGAAGGGCGGACGACGAGCAGTACTTC. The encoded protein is CSATGRADDEQYF.

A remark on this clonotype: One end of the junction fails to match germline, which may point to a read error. DNA of the CDR3: TGTGCCAACAGTCCGGGACTAGCGGGACGCAATGAGCAGTTCTTC. It encodes CANSPGLAGRNEQFF. This chain links TRBV6-1 with TRBJ2-1; 13 bases are shared with TRBD2. The germline gives CDR1 MNHNS, CDR2 SASEGT. The CDR3 has 15 residues.

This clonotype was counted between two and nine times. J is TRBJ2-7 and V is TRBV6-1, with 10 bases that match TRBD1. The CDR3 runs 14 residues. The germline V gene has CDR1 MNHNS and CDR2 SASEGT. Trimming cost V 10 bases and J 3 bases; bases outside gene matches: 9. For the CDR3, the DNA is TGTGCCACGGACCCGGGACAGGGGTTCTACGAGCAGTACTTC. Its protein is CATDPGQGFYEQYF.

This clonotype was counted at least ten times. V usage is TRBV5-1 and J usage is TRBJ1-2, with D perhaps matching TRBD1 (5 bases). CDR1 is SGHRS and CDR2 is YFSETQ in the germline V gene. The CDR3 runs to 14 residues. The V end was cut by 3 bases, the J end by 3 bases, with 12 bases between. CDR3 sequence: CASSSAGLHYGYTF. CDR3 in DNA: TGCGCCAGCAGCTCCGCAGGGCTTCACTATGGCTACACCTTC. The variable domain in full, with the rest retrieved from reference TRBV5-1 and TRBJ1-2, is KAGVTQTPRYLIKTRGQQVTLSCSPISGHRSVSWYQQTPGQGLQFLFEYFSETQRNKGNFPGRFSGRQFSNSRSEMNVSTLELGDSALYLCASSSAGLHYGYTFGSGTRLTVV.

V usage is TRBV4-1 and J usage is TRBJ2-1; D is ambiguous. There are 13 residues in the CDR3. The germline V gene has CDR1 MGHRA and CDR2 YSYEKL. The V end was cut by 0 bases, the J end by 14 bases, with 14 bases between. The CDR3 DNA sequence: TGCGCCAGCAGCCAAGACGTGGCACGTAAGGAGTTCTTC. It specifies CASSQDVARKEFF.

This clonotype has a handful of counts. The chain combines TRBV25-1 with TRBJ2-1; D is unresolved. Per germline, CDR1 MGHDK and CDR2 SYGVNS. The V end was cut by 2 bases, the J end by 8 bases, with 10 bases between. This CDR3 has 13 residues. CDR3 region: CASSERTPDEQFF. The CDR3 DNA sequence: TGTGCCAGCAGTGAACGAACCCCGGATGAGCAGTTCTTC.

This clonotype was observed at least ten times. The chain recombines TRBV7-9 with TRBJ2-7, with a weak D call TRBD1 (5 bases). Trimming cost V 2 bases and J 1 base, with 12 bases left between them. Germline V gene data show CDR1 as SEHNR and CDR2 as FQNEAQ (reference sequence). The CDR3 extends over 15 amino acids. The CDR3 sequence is CASSLSGARSYEQYF. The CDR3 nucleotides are TGTGCCAGCAGCTTAAGTGGGGCTAGGTCCTACGAGCAGTACTTC.

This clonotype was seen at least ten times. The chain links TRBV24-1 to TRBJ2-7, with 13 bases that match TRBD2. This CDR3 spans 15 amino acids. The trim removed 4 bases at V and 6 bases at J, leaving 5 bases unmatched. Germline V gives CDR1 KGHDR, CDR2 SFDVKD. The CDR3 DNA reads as TGTGCCACCAGTGAGACTAGCGGGAGGAAACGCGAGCAGTACTTC. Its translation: CATSETSGRKREQYF.

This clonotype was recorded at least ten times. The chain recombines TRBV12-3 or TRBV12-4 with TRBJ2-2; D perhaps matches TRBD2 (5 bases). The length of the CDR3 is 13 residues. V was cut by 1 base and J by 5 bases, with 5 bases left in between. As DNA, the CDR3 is TGTGCCAGCAGTTTAGGGAGGACCGGGGAGCTGTTTTTT. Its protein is CASSLGRTGELFF.

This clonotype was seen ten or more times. CDR3 in amino acids: CASRGGGANEQYF. CDR3 nucleotides: TGTGCCAGCAGAGGAGGAGGGGCGAACGAGCAGTACTTC. The chain employs TRBV6-2 or TRBV6-3 and TRBJ2-7; maybe TRBD2 (6 bases). Germline lookup yields CDR1 MNHEY and CDR2 SVGEGT. V was clipped by 6 bases and J by 5 bases, with 14 bases between them. There are 13 residues in the CDR3.

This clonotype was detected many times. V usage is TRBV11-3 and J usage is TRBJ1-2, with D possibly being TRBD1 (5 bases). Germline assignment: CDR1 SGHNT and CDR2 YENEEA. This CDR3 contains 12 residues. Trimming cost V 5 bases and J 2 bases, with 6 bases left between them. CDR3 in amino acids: CASSRTNYGYTF. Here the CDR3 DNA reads TGTGCCAGCAGCCGGACAAACTATGGCTACACCTTC.

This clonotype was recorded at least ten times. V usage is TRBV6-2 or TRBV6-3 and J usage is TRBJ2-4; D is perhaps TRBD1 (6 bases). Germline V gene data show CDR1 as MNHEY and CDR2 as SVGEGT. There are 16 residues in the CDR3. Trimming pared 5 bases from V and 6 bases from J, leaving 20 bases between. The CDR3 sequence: CASSPRPDRPPNIQYF. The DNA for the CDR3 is TGTGCCAGCAGTCCACGACCTGACAGGCCACCAAACATTCAGTACTTC.

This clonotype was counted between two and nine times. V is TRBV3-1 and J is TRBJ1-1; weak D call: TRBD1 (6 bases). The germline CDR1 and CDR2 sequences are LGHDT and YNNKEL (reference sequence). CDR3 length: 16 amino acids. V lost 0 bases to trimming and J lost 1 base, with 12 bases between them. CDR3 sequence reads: CASSQDFLTGNTEAFF. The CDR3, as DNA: TGTGCCAGCAGCCAAGATTTTTTGACAGGGAACACTGAAGCTTTCTTT.

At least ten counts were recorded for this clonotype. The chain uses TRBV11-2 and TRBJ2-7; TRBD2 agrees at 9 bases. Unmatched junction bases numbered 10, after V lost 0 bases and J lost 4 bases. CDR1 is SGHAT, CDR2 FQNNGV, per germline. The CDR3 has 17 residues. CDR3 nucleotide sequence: TGTGCCAGCAGCTTAGAGATGGCGGGAGGGCCCCCTTACGAGCAGTACTTC. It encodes CASSLEMAGGPPYEQYF.

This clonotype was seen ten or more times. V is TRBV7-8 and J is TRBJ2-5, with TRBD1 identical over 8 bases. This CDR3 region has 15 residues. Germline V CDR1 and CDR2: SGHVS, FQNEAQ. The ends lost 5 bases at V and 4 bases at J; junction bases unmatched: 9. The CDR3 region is CASSPQTGVVETQYF. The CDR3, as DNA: TGTGCCAGCAGCCCTCAGACAGGGGTAGTAGAGACCCAGTACTTC.

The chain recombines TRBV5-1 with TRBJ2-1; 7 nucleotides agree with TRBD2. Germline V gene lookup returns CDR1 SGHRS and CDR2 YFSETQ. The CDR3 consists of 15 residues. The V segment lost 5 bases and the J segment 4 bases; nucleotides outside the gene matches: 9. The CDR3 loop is CASRGGRENYNEQFF. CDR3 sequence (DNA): TGCGCCAGCAGAGGAGGGAGGGAGAATTACAATGAGCAGTTCTTC.

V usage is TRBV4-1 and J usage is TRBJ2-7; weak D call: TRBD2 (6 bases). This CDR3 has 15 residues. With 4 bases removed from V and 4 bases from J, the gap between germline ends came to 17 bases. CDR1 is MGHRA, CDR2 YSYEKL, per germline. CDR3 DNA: TGCGCCAGCAGCCTAGGGGCCGGACTACTTTACGAGCAGTACTTC. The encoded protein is CASSLGAGLLYEQYF.

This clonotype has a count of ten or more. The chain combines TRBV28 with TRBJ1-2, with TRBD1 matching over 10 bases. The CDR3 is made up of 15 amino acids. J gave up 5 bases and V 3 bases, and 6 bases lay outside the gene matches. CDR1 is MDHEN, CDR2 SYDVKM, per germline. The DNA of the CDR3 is TGTGCCAGCAGTTTCCAGGGACAGGGGTTATATGGCTACACCTTC. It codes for CASSFQGQGLYGYTF.

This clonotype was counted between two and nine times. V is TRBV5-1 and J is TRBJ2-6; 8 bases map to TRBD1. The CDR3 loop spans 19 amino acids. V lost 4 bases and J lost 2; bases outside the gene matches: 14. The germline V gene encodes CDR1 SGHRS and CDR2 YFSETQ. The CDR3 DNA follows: TGCGCCAGCAGCCCTCCAAAAGGACAGGGAGTCCCTGGGGCCAACGTCCTGACTTTC. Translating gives CASSPPKGQGVPGANVLTF.

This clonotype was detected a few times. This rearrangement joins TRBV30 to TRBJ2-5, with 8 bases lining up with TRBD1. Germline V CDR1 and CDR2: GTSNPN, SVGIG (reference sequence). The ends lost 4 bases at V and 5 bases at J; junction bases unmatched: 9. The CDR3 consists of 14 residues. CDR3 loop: CAWNRQGISETQYF. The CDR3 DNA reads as TGTGCCTGGAACCGACAGGGGATCTCGGAGACCCAGTACTTC. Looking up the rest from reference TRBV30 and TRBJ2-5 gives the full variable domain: SQTIHQWPATLVQPVGSPLSLECTVEGTSNPNLYWYRQAAGRGLQLLFYSVGIGQISSEVPQNLSASRPQDRQFILSSKKLLLSDSGFYLCAWNRQGISETQYFGPGTRLLVL.

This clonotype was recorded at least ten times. Written as DNA, the CDR3 is TGTGCTAGTGGTTTGGCTACCCGGGTGAGAGGGCCCCAGGGTCAGCCCCAGCATTTT. It yields the protein CASGLATRVRGPQGQPQHF. This sequence joins TRBV12-5 and TRBJ1-5; tentative D call: TRBD1 (5 bases). Trimming took off 1 base at V and 6 bases at J, with 25 bases between the two ends. CDR1 and CDR2 from the germline V gene are LGHNT and FRNRAP. CDR3 length: 19 residues.

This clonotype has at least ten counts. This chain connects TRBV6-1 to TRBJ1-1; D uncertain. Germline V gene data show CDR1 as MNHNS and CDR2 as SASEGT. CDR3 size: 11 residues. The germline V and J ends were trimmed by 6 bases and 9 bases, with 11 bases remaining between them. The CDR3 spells CASRLDAKAFF. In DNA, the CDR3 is TGTGCCAGCAGACTTGATGCTAAAGCTTTCTTT.

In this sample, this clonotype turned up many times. CDR3 region: CALRKEQGVNTEAFF. In nucleotides, the CDR3 is TGTGCCCTGAGAAAAGAACAGGGGGTGAACACTGAAGCTTTCTTT. The J gene is TRBJ1-1, the V gene TRBV30; 8 positions agree with TRBD1. There are 15 residues in the CDR3. J lost 0 bases, V lost 8 bases, and 11 bases had no gene match. Looked up from germline, CDR1 is GTSNPN and CDR2 is SVGIG (reference sequence).

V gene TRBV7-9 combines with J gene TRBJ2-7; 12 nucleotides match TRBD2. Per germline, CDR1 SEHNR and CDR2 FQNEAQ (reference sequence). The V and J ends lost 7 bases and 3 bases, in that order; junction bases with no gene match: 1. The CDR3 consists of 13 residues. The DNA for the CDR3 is TGTGCCAGCACACTAGCGGGAGGCTACGAGCAGTACTTC. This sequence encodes CASTLAGGYEQYF.

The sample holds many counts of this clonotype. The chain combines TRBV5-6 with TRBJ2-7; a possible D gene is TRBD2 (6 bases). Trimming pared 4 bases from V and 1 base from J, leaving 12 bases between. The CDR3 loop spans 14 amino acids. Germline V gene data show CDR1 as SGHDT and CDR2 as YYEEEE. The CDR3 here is CASSPGTVSYEQYF. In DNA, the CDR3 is TGTGCCAGCAGCCCCGGGACTGTATCCTACGAGCAGTACTTC.

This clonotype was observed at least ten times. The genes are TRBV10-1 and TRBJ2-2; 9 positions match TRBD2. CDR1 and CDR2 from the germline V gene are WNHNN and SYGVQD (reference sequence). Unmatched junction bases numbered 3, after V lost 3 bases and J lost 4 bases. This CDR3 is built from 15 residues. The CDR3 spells CASSDLAGFTGELFF. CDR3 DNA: TGCGCCAGCAGTGACCTAGCGGGGTTCACCGGGGAGCTGTTTTTT.